The TCR beta chain under discussion was sequenced for a study of cytomegalovirus exposure and HLA in healthy donors. The CDR3 runs to 17 residues. Per the germline V gene, CDR1 is SNHLY and CDR2 is FYNNEI. V was trimmed by 2 bases and J by 3 bases, leaving 17 bases between them. Study-level findings and limits: In a later analysis, the majority of CMV-associated beta chains seemingly showed HLA restriction. Rare TCR sequences predominated, though certain public TCRs were found in many donors. Common viral pathogens seemed, in a later analysis, to connect with several of the most significant clusters. Excluded: some indistinguishable V segments such as TRBV6-2 and TRBV6-3.

As regards this clone: Its antigen is as yet unknown.

This PCR relied on a set of 60 Vbeta primers and 13 Jbeta primers. The assay was immunoSEQ multiplex PCR, and TCRdb's table has in-frame clones only and misses some. The sample includes 60,000 to 75,000 clones, around 64% of them seen just once. The receptor's source is a woman between 45 and 65 years old in good health and CMV-seronegative. Source material: PBMCs. The chain uses TRBV2 and TRBJ1-5; weak D call: TRBD1 (5 bases). The DNA of the CDR3 is TGTGCCAGCAGTGAACGGGGACTGATCACGGCCAATCAGCCCCAGCATTTT. Translating gives CASSERGLITANQPQHF.